This paragraph reports one TCR beta chain. Its specificity is not known. This record belongs to a study of cytomegalovirus exposure and HLA in healthy donors. Overall study context: Researchers found that roughly 77% of around 400 genotyped donors fell within the Caucasian-associated ancestry cluster.

Primers for the PCR totalled 60 Vbeta and 13 Jbeta. Libraries were prepared by immunoSEQ multiplex PCR; TCRdb keeps only in-frame clonotypes and omits some of them. The profile covers approximately 100,000 clones, with approximately 71% appearing a single time and over 2% taken by the ten largest. Germline CDR1 is LNHDA and CDR2 is SQIVND (reference sequence). V was trimmed by 6 bases and J by 2 bases, leaving 10 bases between them. This CDR3 spans 14 amino acids. Study observations and caveats: Near-uniform donor sequencing depth was presumed by presence/absence analyses. Immune exposure information comprised only CMV serostatus. Reportedly, a later analysis found an Asian-associated ancestry cluster had fewer N-insertions than the approximately 700-donor mean.

The sequence was collected from a man aged 40-49 years in good health and CMV-seronegative. Sequencing was done on a sample of PBMCs. V and J are TRBV19 and TRBJ2-2; D is perhaps TRBD1 (5 bases). The CDR3 DNA is TGTGCCAGTAGAACAGGTTACAACACCGGGGAGCTGTTTTTT. Encoded protein: CASRTGYNTGELFF.